The entry below gives a single TCR beta chain sequence along with its context. Its matching antigen is unknown. The sample originates from a study of PD-1 blockade in classical Hodgkin lymphoma. Study as a whole: It was nivolumab at 3 mg/kg, given intravenously every 2 weeks, that patients received.

The protocol was immunoSEQ multiplex PCR, while the TCRdb copy is restricted to in-frame clones and leaves out a portion. Of 25,000 to 35,000 clones listed, about 88% are singletons. General observations from the study: Baseline TCR diversity was reportedly lower in newly diagnosed patients than in healthy donors. It was reported as lower still in relapsed/refractory patients.

Sample time point: cycle 4 day 1 (C4D1), after around six weeks of nivolumab. Relapse after autologous stem cell transplantation occurred in every patient, and brentuximab vedotin exposure varied. With magnetic negative selection, CD4+ T cells were purified from PBMCs that had been thawed. The sample in question was CD4+ T cells from blood, obtained before the fourth cycle of nivolumab. This TCR derives from a human donor with classical Hodgkin lymphoma.

The DNA of the CDR3 is TGTGCCAGCAGCTTATTTGCAGGGGTAGGAGATTCACCCCTCCACTTT. Its translation is CASSLFAGVGDSPLHF. The V call is TRBV7-2, the J call TRBJ1-6; D perhaps matches TRBD1 (6 bases). With 2 bases removed from V and 8 bases from J, the gap between germline ends came to 16 bases. This CDR3 comprises 16 residues. Germline V gene sequence: CDR1 SGHTA, CDR2 FQGNSA.